This TCR beta chain came from a study of T cell responses to AZD1222 COVID-19 vaccine. Study-wide findings and caveats: Breadth and depth of Spike-specific TCRs rose after two AZD1222 doses. Only 6 or 7 AZD1222 recipients tested seropositive at baseline. White British people made up most donors, females outnumbered males, and clonal diversity was possibly underestimated.

The germline gives CDR1 SGHRS, CDR2 YFSETQ. V dropped 1 base and J dropped 7 bases, with 14 bases sitting between them. The CDR3 consists of 15 residues. Turning to this clone: What it binds is unknown.

The method was immunoSEQ multiplex PCR; TCRdb's version includes in-frame clones alone and lacks a portion of them. The repertoire includes about 150,000 clones, roughly nine tenths of them detected once, and approximately 5.1% sits in the top ten. The receptor comes from an adult in good health. The chain combines TRBV5-1 with TRBJ1-4; D might be TRBD1 (5 bases). The sequenced sample was peripheral blood, obtained on day 0 of MenACWY control vaccination. CDR3 residues: CASSLLGTGGEKLFF. CDR3 nucleotides: TGCGCCAGCAGCTTGCTCGGGACGGGTGGTGAAAAACTGTTTTTT.